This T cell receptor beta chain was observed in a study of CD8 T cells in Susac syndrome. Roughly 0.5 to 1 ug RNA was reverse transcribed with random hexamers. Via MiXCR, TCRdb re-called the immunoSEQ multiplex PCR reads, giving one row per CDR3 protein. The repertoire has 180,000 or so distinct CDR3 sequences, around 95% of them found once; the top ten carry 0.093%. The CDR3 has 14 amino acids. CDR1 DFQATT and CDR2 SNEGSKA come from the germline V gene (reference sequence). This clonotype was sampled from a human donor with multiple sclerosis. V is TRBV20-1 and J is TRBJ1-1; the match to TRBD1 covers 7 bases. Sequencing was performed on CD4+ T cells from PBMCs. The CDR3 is CSAFEGGGNTEAFF. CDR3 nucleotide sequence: TGCAGCGCATTCGAAGGGGGCGGGAACACTGAAGCTTTCTTT.